This T cell receptor (beta chain) was sequenced during a study of T cells in women clearing cervical HPV infection. As for the study in general: Women with histologically confirmed HPV16-related CIN3 or worse, 2 with invasive cancer, served as cases.

The CDR3 loop spans 17 amino acids. Germline V CDR1 and CDR2: SGHRS, YFSETQ. V gave up 3 bases and J gave up 4 bases; unmatched junction bases: 13. Genomic DNA, averaging about 1,200 ng per sample, yielded TCR beta CDR3 via immunoSEQ. Method: immunoSEQ multiplex PCR; TCRdb's copy keeps in-frame clones and lacks some. The clone table shows 20,000 or so clones, with the ten largest holding 5% to 7%. Comments on this clone: The observed sequence ends 3 residues before the CDR3 terminus, with the missing tail filled in from the germline J gene.

The source is a woman between 18 and 69 years old with a cervical HPV16 infection that either progressed to CIN3+ or cleared (not recorded which). The chain carries TRBV5-1 and TRBJ1-1; TRBD1 aligns across 9 bases. The sample consisted of blood buffy coat. The CDR3 bases that were read are TGCGCCAGCAGCTCACAACCGGGACAGGGTCACGGCACTGAA. It encodes CASSSQPGQGHGTE. The whole CDR3 is CASSSQPGQGHGTEAFF.